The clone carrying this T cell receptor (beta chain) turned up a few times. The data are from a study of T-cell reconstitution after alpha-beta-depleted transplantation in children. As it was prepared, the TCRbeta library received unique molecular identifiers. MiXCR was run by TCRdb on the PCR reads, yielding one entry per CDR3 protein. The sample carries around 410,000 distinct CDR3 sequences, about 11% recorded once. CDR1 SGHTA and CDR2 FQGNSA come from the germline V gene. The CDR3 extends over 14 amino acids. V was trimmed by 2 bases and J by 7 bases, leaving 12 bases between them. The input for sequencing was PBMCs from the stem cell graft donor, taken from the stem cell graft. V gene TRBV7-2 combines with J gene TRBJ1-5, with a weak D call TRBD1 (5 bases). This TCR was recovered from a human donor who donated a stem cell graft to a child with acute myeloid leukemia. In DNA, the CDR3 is TGTGCCAGCAGCTTACAGTGGGGGGAACAGCCCCAGCATTTT. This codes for CASSLQWGEQPQHF.